This TCR beta chain was captured by sequencing in a study of shared clonotypes between healthy human individuals. Study at large: Every donor yielded three CD4 naive, three CD4 memory, two CD8 naive and one CD8 memory plate. Study results and limitations: Four donors shared approximately 5% of their naive CD4 clonotypes.

For this clone: No antigen is known for it.

Authors' processing steps: Owing to the provision of junction-only sequences devoid of quality scores by immunoSEQ, filtering differed. The method was immunoSEQ multiplex PCR; TCRdb's version includes in-frame clones alone and lacks a portion of them. The V and J calls and clone size were taken over from that table, and D and trimming were inferred from the DNA. The sample holds about 2.5 million clones; approximately 90% are singletons and the top ten take approximately 0.4%. All donors qualified as healthy HIV-negative adults and had experienced no recent acute infections or vaccinations. In germline, CDR1 is SGHDN, CDR2 FVKESK. This CDR3 has 16 residues. Trimming cost V 3 bases and J 3 bases; bases outside gene matches: 7.

Sequencing was carried out using naive CD4+ T cells from PBMCs. Subset specified: CD45RA+ positively selected. The clonotype comes from a man aged 18 to 29 in good health. Some clones in this sample may be carry-over from other donors' samples. The V gene is TRBV14, the J gene TRBJ1-4, with TRBD1 identical over 7 bases. The CDR3 DNA sequence: TGTGCCAGCAGCCAGGACAGGCCCGGCCCTAATGAAAAACTGTTTTTT. Protein: CASSQDRPGPNEKLFF.